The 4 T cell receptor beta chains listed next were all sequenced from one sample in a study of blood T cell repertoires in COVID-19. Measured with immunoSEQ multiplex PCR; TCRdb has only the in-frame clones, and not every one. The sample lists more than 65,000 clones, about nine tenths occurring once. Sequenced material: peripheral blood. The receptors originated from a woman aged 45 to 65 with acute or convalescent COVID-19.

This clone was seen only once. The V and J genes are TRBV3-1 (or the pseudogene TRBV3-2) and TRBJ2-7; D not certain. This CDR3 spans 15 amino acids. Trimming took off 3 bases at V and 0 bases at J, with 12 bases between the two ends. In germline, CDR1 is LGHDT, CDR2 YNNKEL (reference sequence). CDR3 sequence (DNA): TGTGCCAGCAGCCAGGCGGCGGCAAGCTCCTACGAGCAGTACTTC. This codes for CASSQAAASSYEQYF.

CDR3: CASSLGGNEQFF. The DNA of the CDR3 is TGTGCCAGCAGTTTGGGGGGAAATGAGCAGTTCTTC. This rearrangement joins TRBV12-3 or TRBV12-4 to TRBJ2-1, with D perhaps TRBD2 (6 bases). Trimming took 3 bases from V and 7 from J, leaving 7 bases between them. The CDR3 loop spans 12 amino acids.

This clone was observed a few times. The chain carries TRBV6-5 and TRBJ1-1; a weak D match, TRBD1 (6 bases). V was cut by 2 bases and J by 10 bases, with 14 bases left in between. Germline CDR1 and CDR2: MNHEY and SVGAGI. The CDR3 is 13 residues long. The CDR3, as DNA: TGTGCCAGCAGTTACGTCCAGGGGTTGGGAGCTTTCTTT. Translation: CASSYVQGLGAFF.

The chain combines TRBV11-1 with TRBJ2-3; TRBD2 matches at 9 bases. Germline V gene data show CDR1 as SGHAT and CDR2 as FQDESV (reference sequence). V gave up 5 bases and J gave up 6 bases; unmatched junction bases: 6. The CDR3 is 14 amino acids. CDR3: CASSRLAGADTQYF. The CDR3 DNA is TGTGCCAGCAGCCGATTAGCGGGGGCGGATACGCAGTATTTT.